The present entry profiles one T cell receptor (beta chain) with its context. Per the original methods: Reference gene primers were amplified, and this amplification served to estimate nucleated cell counts. The repertoire was sequenced with immunoSEQ multiplex PCR; TCRdb's copy has only in-frame clones and lacks some. The D gene and trimming were derived from the DNA, and the V and J assignments and clone size from that table. The sample has over 200,000 clones, 83% seen once; the top ten hold 2% to 3%. The data are from a study of blood T cell repertoires in COVID-19. Study in general: Italy, Spain and the United States were the sources of the convalescent and acute COVID-19 samples. In each case, the material was cDNA or gDNA derived from T cells, B-cell-depleted T cells, or PBMCs.

V lost 10 bases to trimming and J lost 9 bases; unmatched junction nucleotides: 3. This CDR3 spans 10 amino acids. Germline CDR1 reads SEHNR; CDR2 reads FQNEAQ (reference sequence). Sequenced sample: peripheral blood. The chain has TRBV7-9 and TRBJ2-1; TRBD2 matches at 7 bases. The source of this sequence is a woman aged 40 to 55 with active or convalescent COVID-19. The CDR3 DNA reads as TGTGCCACCACGGGAGGTGAGCAGTTCTTC. Protein sequence: CATTGGEQFF.